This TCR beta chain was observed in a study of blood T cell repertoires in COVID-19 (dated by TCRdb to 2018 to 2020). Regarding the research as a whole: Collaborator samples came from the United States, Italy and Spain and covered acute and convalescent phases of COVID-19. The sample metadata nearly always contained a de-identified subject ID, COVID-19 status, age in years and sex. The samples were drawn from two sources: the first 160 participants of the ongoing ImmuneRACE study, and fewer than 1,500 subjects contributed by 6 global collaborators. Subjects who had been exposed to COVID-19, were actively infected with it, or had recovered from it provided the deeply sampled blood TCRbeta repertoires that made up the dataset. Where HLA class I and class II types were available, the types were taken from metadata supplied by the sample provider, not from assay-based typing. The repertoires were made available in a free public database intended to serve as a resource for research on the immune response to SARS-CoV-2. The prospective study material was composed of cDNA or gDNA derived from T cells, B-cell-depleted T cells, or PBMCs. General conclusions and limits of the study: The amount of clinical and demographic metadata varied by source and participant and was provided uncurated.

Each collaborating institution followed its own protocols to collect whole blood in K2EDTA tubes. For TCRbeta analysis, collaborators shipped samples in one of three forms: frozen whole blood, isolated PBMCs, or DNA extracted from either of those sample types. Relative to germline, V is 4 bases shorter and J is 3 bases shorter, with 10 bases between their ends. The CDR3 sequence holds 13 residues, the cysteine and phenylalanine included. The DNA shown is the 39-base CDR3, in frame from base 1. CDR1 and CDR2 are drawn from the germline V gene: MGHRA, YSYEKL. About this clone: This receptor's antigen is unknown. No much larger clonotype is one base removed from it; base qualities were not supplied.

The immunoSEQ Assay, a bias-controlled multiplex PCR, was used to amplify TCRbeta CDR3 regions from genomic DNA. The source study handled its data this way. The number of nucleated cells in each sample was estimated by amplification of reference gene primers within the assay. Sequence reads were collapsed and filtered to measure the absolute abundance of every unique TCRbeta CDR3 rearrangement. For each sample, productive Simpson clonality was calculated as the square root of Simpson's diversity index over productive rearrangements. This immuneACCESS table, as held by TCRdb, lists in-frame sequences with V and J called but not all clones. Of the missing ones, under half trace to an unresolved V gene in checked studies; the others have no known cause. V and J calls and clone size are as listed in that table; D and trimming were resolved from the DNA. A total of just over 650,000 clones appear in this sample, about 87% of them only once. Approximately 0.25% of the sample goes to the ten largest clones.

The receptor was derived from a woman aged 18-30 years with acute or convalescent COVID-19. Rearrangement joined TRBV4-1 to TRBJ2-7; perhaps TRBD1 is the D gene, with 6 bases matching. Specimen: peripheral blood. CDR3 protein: CASSLGTRYEQYF. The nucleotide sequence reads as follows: TGCGCCAGCAGCCTCGGGACACGCTACGAGCAGTACTTC.